This paragraph covers one T cell receptor (beta chain) sequence. Its antigen is not known. This sample stems from a study of blood T cells in healthy people across ages. Samples each yielded at least 5.5 micrograms of total RNA. The authors ran a second PCR of 7 to 11 cycles using a sample-barcoded 5' primer and a J-beta primer mix. Each of the samples gave a minimum of 3 million paired-end reads that contained CDR3. TCRdb passed the 5' RACE reads through MiXCR, listing each CDR3 protein once. The sample holds about 1.8 million distinct CDR3 sequences; just under 50% are singletons and the top ten take about 2.1%. This CDR3 contains 15 residues. V shed 3 bases and J 3 bases; nucleotides not matched to a gene: 6. In germline, CDR1 is SGHTA, CDR2 FQGNSA. Study-level findings and limits: More naive CD4+ cells and higher diversity marked long-lived donors relative to aged donors.

The chain links TRBV7-2 to TRBJ2-3, with TRBD2 matching over 7 bases. Sequencing was carried out using blood. The clonotype originates from a woman aged 40 to 50 in good health. The CDR3 here is CASSFRRGSTDTQYF. The CDR3, as DNA: TGTGCCAGCAGCTTCCGGCGGGGGTCGACAGATACGCAGTATTTT.